Given below is one T cell receptor (beta chain) in context. Its matching antigen is unknown. The CDR3 has 13 residues. V dropped 1 base and J dropped 6 bases, with 9 bases sitting between them. CDR1 is SGHVS and CDR2 is FQNEAQ in the germline V gene. Repertoires were generated with immunoSEQ multiplex PCR, while TCRdb's copy carries only in-frame clones and drops some. The sample lists approximately 77,000 clones; 85% to 95% were seen once. Patients with a history of autoimmune disease or on systemic immunosuppression were excluded. The sample comes from a study of OX40 agonist ivuxolimab in advanced cancers. Study outcomes and limitations: The authors also found low normalized T-cell clonal expansion in some nonresponders.

This receptor was identified in an adult with an advanced solid tumor such as melanoma, head and neck, liver or kidney cancer. The sequenced sample was CD4+ or CD8+ T cells sorted from blood, obtained in a trial of the OX40 agonist ivuxolimab. This chain joins TRBV7-8 and TRBJ1-1; TRBD1 is a possible D gene (6 bases). The CDR3: CASSLGTDAEAFF. CDR3 sequence (DNA): TGTGCCAGCAGCTTAGGGACAGATGCTGAAGCTTTCTTT. Filled out from reference TRBV7-8 and TRBJ1-1, the complete variable domain reads GAGVSQSPRYKVAKRGQDVALRCDPISGHVSLFWYQQALGQGPEFLTYFQNEAQLDKSGLPSDRFFAERPEGSVSTLKIQRTQQEDSAVYLCASSLGTDAEAFFGQGTRLTVV.